These 8 T cell receptor beta chains originate from one sample sequenced in a study of CD8+ T cells in alopecia areata. Extraction of RNA preceded its reverse transcription into cDNA, which served as the sequencing template. Clones were read by immunoSEQ multiplex PCR, and TCRdb kept only the in-frame ones, dropping some. The sample consists of under 20,000 clones, approximately 70% of them appearing once. As part of sample collection, lesional scalp punch biopsies and peripheral blood were taken from alopecia areata patients. The source material was skin, sampled at week 0. These receptor sequences come from a human donor with alopecia areata.

The chain is built from TRBV19 and TRBJ1-2; 9 bases fit TRBD1. The CDR3 loop spans 16 amino acids. Germline CDR1 is LNHDA and CDR2 is SQIVND (reference sequence). V trimming: 3 bases; J trimming: 6 bases; junction bases outside the gene matches: 11. CDR3 protein: CASSMRVNRGQDGYTF. The CDR3 nucleotides are TGTGCCAGTAGTATGAGGGTGAACAGGGGGCAAGATGGCTACACCTTC. The full variable domain, completed using reference TRBV19 and TRBJ1-2, is DGGITQSPKYLFRKEGQNVTLSCEQNLNHDAMYWYRQDPGQGLRLIYYSQIVNDFQKGDIAEGYSVSREKKESFPLTVTSAQKNPTAFYLCASSMRVNRGQDGYTFGSGTRLTVV.

This clone was picked up a small number of times. The rearrangement links TRBV7-2 to TRBJ2-5, with 12 bases matching TRBD2. The CDR3 contains 17 residues. Trimming at V came to 1 base and at J to 1 base, leaving 4 bases not matched to a gene. Germline assignment: CDR1 SGHTA and CDR2 FQGNSA. CDR3 protein: CASSLVGTSGFQETQYF. The CDR3 coding sequence is TGTGCCAGCAGCTTAGTGGGGACTAGCGGGTTCCAAGAGACCCAGTACTTC.

This sequence joins TRBV7-9 and TRBJ2-7, with 7 bases lining up with TRBD2. The V gene end was trimmed by 5 bases and the J gene end by 3 bases; junction bases not matched to a gene: 7. The CDR3 sequence is 14 residues long. Germline CDR1 and CDR2: SEHNR and FQNEAQ (reference sequence). This chain's CDR3 is CASSPTSSRYEQYF. CDR3 nucleotide sequence: TGTGCCAGCAGCCCGACTAGCTCCCGCTACGAGCAGTACTTC.

The V call is TRBV5-4, the J call TRBJ2-7, with a possible D match to TRBD1 (5 bases). CDR1 SGHNT and CDR2 YYREEE come from the germline V gene (reference sequence). CDR3 length: 15 amino acids. Trimming took off 0 bases at V and 6 bases at J, with 16 bases between the two ends. CDR3 DNA: TGTGCCAGCAGCTTGGAGGATCCAGGGCGAGTCGAGCAGTACTTC. It codes for CASSLEDPGRVEQYF. Filled out from reference TRBV5-4 and TRBJ2-7, the complete variable domain reads ETGVTQSPTHLIKTRGQQVTLRCSSQSGHNTVSWYQQALGQGPQFIFQYYREEENGRGNFPPRFSGLQFPNYSSELNVNALELDDSALYLCASSLEDPGRVEQYFGPGTRLTVT.

This chain uses TRBV30 with TRBJ2-4; D is perhaps TRBD2 (6 bases). CDR1 GTSNPN and CDR2 SVGIG come from the germline V gene (reference sequence). This CDR3 has 15 amino acids. The V end lost 1 base, the J end lost 7 bases, and 17 bases lay between the germline ends. CDR3 nucleotide sequence: TGTGCCTGGAGTGCCCTGGGGGGAGGAGGGAACATTCAGTACTTC. Its protein is CAWSALGGGGNIQYF.

The V and J genes are TRBV7-3 and TRBJ2-5; D gene ambiguous. V was trimmed by 2 bases and J by 0 bases, leaving 4 bases between them. The CDR3 has 13 amino acids. Looked up from germline, CDR1 is SGHTA and CDR2 is FQGTGA. The CDR3 sequence is CASSLGHQETQYF. The CDR3 nucleotides read TGTGCCAGCAGCTTAGGGCACCAAGAGACCCAGTACTTC.

The chain carries TRBV6-6 and TRBJ1-2; TRBD1 aligns across 11 bases. CDR3 length equals 15 residues. Per germline, CDR1 MNHNY and CDR2 SVGAGI (reference sequence). Trimming took 6 bases from V and 5 from J; bases not matched to a gene: 8. CDR3: CASSCGQGAGYGYTF. The CDR3, as DNA: TGTGCCAGCAGCTGCGGACAGGGGGCTGGTTATGGCTACACCTTC.

The gene calls are TRBV19 and TRBJ2-3, with D perhaps TRBD2 (6 bases). The CDR3 runs 12 residues. The V end lost 11 bases, the J end lost 4 bases, and 13 bases lay between the germline ends. Germline-derived CDR1 and CDR2 are LNHDA and SQIVND (reference sequence). For the CDR3, the DNA is TGTGCCCTCGGCGGGGAGGCAGATACGCAGTATTTT. Its protein is CALGGEADTQYF. Complete variable domain (other parts from reference TRBV19 and TRBJ2-3): DGGITQSPKYLFRKEGQNVTLSCEQNLNHDAMYWYRQDPGQGLRLIYYSQIVNDFQKGDIAEGYSVSREKKESFPLTVTSAQKNPTAFYLCALGGEADTQYFGPGTRLTVL.